This entry lists 12 T cell receptor beta chains sequenced from one sample in a study of cytomegalovirus exposure and HLA in healthy donors. PCR employed 60 Vbeta and 13 Jbeta primers. Produced via immunoSEQ multiplex PCR; TCRdb's table is partial and in-frame only. The table lists 150,000 to 200,000 clones, 75% of them singletons, with over 9% in the top ten. Material: PBMCs. The receptors derive from a man between 18 and 29 years old in good health and CMV-seropositive.

The J gene is TRBJ2-7, the V gene TRBV4-1; D is uncertain. This CDR3 has 13 amino acids. Germline V gives CDR1 MGHRA, CDR2 YSYEKL. The V and J ends lost 1 base and 4 bases respectively, with 8 bases between them. CDR3 sequence (DNA): TGCGCCAGCAGCCAAGGGTCACAGTACGAGCAGTACTTC. This encodes CASSQGSQYEQYF.

The chain uses TRBV28 and TRBJ1-4; 7 nucleotides line up with TRBD1. Germline V gene sequence: CDR1 MDHEN, CDR2 SYDVKM. The junction had 5 bases not matched to a gene; V was cut back by 6 bases and J by 7 bases. This CDR3 comprises 13 residues. CDR3 sequence: CASRRRDSEKLFF. In nucleotides, the CDR3 is TGTGCCAGCAGGCGACGGGACAGTGAAAAACTGTTTTTT.

The rearrangement uses TRBV2 and TRBJ2-1; tentatively, D is TRBD2 (6 bases). Trimming removed 6 bases from V and 9 bases from J, with 9 bases in between. Germline V gives CDR1 SNHLY, CDR2 FYNNEI. The CDR3 extends over 11 amino acids. The DNA of the CDR3 is TGTGCCAGCAGCTATAGCGGTGAGCAGTTCTTC. Protein product: CASSYSGEQFF.

This chain joins TRBV4-1 and TRBJ2-1, with TRBD2 matching over 7 bases. CDR1 and CDR2 (germline): MGHRA, YSYEKL. The CDR3 runs to 15 residues. The V gene end was trimmed by 1 base and the J gene end by 7 bases; junction bases not matched to a gene: 7. The CDR3 sequence is CASSQGSLAENEQFF. The CDR3 coding sequence is TGCGCCAGCAGCCAAGGTTCCCTAGCGGAGAATGAGCAGTTCTTC.

This clone was detected only a few times. This sequence joins TRBV10-2 and TRBJ2-1; the D is unclear. Germline CDR1 WSHSY, CDR2 SAAADI. The V end lost 4 bases, the J end lost 7 bases, and 17 bases lay between the germline ends. CDR3 length: 15 residues. The CDR3 bases are TGCGCCAGCAGTGGCGAATCCCCTGCTTCGAATGAGCAGTTCTTC. Residues: CASSGESPASNEQFF.

This rearrangement joins TRBV29-1 to TRBJ2-7; 10 nucleotides align to TRBD1. The junction had 7 bases not matched to a gene; V was cut back by 4 bases and J by 7 bases. The germline V gene has CDR1 SQVTM and CDR2 ANQGSEA. This CDR3 contains 13 residues. CDR3 DNA: TGCAGCGTTGTAGAGGGACAGGGGCAAGAGCAGTACTTC. It translates to CSVVEGQGQEQYF.

This clone showed up just a few times. This chain uses TRBV5-1 with TRBJ2-1; 8 nucleotides align to TRBD1. CDR3 length equals 14 residues. Germline CDR1 and CDR2: SGHRS and YFSETQ. The V and J ends lost 5 bases and 5 bases, in that order; junction bases with no gene match: 6. The CDR3 is CASRRTGMNNEQFF. CDR3 DNA: TGCGCCAGCAGACGGACAGGGATGAACAATGAGCAGTTCTTC. Variable domain in full (rest from reference TRBV5-1 and TRBJ2-1): KAGVTQTPRYLIKTRGQQVTLSCSPISGHRSVSWYQQTPGQGLQFLFEYFSETQRNKGNFPGRFSGRQFSNSRSEMNVSTLELGDSALYLCASRRTGMNNEQFFGPGTRLTVL.

This clone was observed a handful of times. This chain connects TRBV6-1 to TRBJ1-5; D is uncertain. The CDR3 consists of 16 residues. Germline values: CDR1 MNHNS, CDR2 SASEGT. Trimming removed 4 bases from V and 0 bases from J, with 13 bases in between. CDR3 DNA: TGTGCCAGCAGTGGTAAAAGCACGTATAGCAATCAGCCCCAGCATTTT. This translates into CASSGKSTYSNQPQHF.

This sequence joins TRBV9 and TRBJ1-2; a weak D match, TRBD1 (6 bases). This CDR3 has 15 amino acids. Germline loops: CDR1 SGDLS, CDR2 YYNGEE. Trimming left V 0 bases short and J 4 bases short, with 13 bases between. Here the CDR3 reads CASSVDGGGTYGYTF. For the CDR3, the DNA is TGTGCCAGCAGCGTAGATGGCGGGGGCACCTATGGCTACACCTTC.

This clone was seen only once. The genes are TRBV28 and TRBJ1-2, with 7 bases matching TRBD1. The CDR3 is 15 residues long. Trimming cost V 6 bases and J 3 bases; bases outside gene matches: 10. CDR1 is MDHEN and CDR2 is SYDVKM in the germline V gene. CDR3 DNA sequence: TGTGCCAGCAGACCAACCGGGACAGATTACTATGGCTACACCTTC. Protein sequence: CASRPTGTDYYGYTF.

This clone was observed a handful of times. The chain carries TRBV27 and TRBJ2-1; 12 bases agree with TRBD2. The junction had 4 bases not matched to a gene; V was cut back by 5 bases and J by 5 bases. The CDR3 totals 15 residues. CDR1 is MNHEY, CDR2 SMNVEV, per germline (reference sequence). The CDR3 loop reads CASSALAGGHNEQFF. The CDR3 DNA reads TGTGCCAGCAGTGCACTAGCGGGAGGTCACAATGAGCAGTTCTTC.

The V and J genes are TRBV9 and TRBJ1-2; D is perhaps TRBD1 (6 bases). Germline V gives CDR1 SGDLS, CDR2 YYNGEE. This CDR3 is 16 amino acids long. The V and J ends lost 4 bases and 0 bases respectively, with 16 bases between them. CDR3 sequence reads: CASSSSQGYPNYGYTF. DNA of the CDR3: TGTGCCAGCAGCTCCTCGCAGGGGTATCCTAACTATGGCTACACCTTC. The full variable domain, its missing parts supplied by reference TRBV9 and TRBJ1-2, is DSGVTQTPKHLITATGQRVTLRCSPRSGDLSVYWYQQSLDQGLQFLIQYYNGEERAKGNILERFSAQQFPDLHSELNLSSLELGDSALYFCASSSSQGYPNYGYTFGSGTRLTVV.